The rows below give T cell receptor beta chains drawn from one sample of a study of T cells in Graves' hyperthyroidism and ophthalmopathy. TCRdb processed the multiplex PCR reads anew with MiXCR; each CDR3 protein has one entry. The repertoire holds a few hundred thousand distinct CDR3 sequences, with around 16% as singletons. Source material: blood. The receptors derive from a woman between 40 and 50 years old with Graves' ophthalmopathy. Both conserved end residues are part of each CDR3. A D gene is named only where the DNA matches it firmly. The size of a clone is reported for some rows only, either as once, few or many, or as a class for expanded clones.

clone_size	d_call	v_call	j_call	cdr3_nt	cdr3_aa
many	TRBD2	TRBV2	TRBJ2-7	TGTGCCAGCCGCCGCCTAGCGGGGGGCCACGAGCAGTACTTC	CASRRLAGGHEQYF
-	TRBD1	TRBV2	TRBJ1-2	TGTGCCGGCAGTCCCGGGACAGGAGTTAACTATGGCTACACCTTC	CAGSPGTGVNYGYTF
few	-	TRBV6-1	TRBJ1-3	TGTGCCAGCAGTGCATTTGAGGACCGATACTCTGGAAACACCATATATTTT	CASSAFEDRYSGNTIYF
-	-	TRBV9	TRBJ2-5	TGTGCCAGCAGCGTCTCCCCCGTCCTTGGGGAGACCCAGTACTTC	CASSVSPVLGETQYF
many	TRBD2	TRBV19	TRBJ2-5	TGTGCCAGTAGTATAGGATGGACTAGCGCACAAGAGACCCAGTACTTC	CASSIGWTSAQETQYF
-	-	TRBV7-9	TRBJ1-2	TGTGCCAGCAGCCCCAGGGGCGCATCTCGGGACTATGGCTACACCTTC	CASSPRGASRDYGYTF
many	TRBD2	TRBV4-1	TRBJ2-7	TGCGCCAGCAGCCAAGATTGGGGGACTAGCGGCGAGCAGTACTTC	CASSQDWGTSGEQYF
once	TRBD1	TRBV19	TRBJ1-2	TGTGCCACGACCTCAGGGGGACCATATGGCTACACCTTC	CATTSGGPYGYTF
many	TRBD2	TRBV30	TRBJ2-3	TGTGCCTGGAGTGTCGGACTAGCGGGAGGAGATACGCAGTATTTT	CAWSVGLAGGDTQYF
few	-	TRBV20-1	TRBJ1-3	TGCAGTGCTAGAGTGGACGGTTCTGGAAACACCATATATTTT	CSARVDGSGNTIYF
-	-	TRBV2	TRBJ1-2	TGTGCCAGCAAGGGGAGCTATGGCTACACCTTC	CASKGSYGYTF
-	-	TRBV27	TRBJ2-2	TGTGCCAGCAGTTTGGCACAGGGCCTTCCCGGGGAGCTGTTTTTT	CASSLAQGLPGELFF
-	-	TRBV10-3	TRBJ1-1	TGTGCCATCAGTAAGATGAGGGCCTCCCAGGGGACCACTGAAGCTTTCTTT	CAISKMRASQGTTEAFF
few	-	TRBV3-1	TRBJ2-7	TGTGCCAGCAGCCAACGTCAGACCATTGACGAGCAGTACTTC	CASSQRQTIDEQYF
many	-	TRBV3-1	TRBJ1-1	TGTGCCAGCAGCCAAGTTGTGGGAGGAGGGGAAGCTTTCTTT	CASSQVVGGGEAFF
few	-	TRBV6-1	TRBJ1-1	TGTGCCAGCAGTCTACCCGGGACCCGGGAAGTAGCTTTCTTT	CASSLPGTREVAFF
-	TRBD1	TRBV30	TRBJ2-1	TGTAGCTGGAGTACCCGGACAGGGGTTCTCAATGAGCAGTTCTTC	CSWSTRTGVLNEQFF
-	-	TRBV6-1	TRBJ2-2	TGTGCCAGCAGTGAGCGGGTTGGGGCCGGGGAGCTGTTTTTT	CASSERVGAGELFF
-	TRBD1	TRBV2	TRBJ1-4	TGTGCCAGCAGTGTTGAGGCAGGGGGTGATGAAAAACTGTTTTTT	CASSVEAGGDEKLFF
many	-	TRBV7-8	TRBJ2-2	TGTGCCAGCAGCTTCGGCAGAGATAACACCGGGGAGCTGTTTTTT	CASSFGRDNTGELFF
-	TRBD1	TRBV20-1	TRBJ2-3	TGCAGTGCTAGAGATTGGGACAGGGAAGTAGATACGCAGTATTTT	CSARDWDREVDTQYF
many	-	TRBV28	TRBJ2-2	TGTGCCAGCAGTCTCTTGATTGGGGAGCTGTTTTTT	CASSLLIGELFF